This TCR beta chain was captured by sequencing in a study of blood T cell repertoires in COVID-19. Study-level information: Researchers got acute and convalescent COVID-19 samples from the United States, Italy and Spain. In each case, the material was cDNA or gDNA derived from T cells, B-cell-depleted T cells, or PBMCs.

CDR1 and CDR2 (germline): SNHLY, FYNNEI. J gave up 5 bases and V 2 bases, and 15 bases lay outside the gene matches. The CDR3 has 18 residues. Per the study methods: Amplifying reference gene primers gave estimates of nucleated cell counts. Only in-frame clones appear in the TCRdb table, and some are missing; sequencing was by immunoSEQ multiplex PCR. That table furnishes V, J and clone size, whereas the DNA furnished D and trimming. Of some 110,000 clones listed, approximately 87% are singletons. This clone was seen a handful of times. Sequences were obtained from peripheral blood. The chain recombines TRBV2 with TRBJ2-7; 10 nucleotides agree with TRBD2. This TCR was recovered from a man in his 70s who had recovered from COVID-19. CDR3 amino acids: CASSEKEGWGLAGDEQYF. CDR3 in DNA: TGTGCCAGCAGTGAAAAGGAGGGCTGGGGGCTAGCGGGAGACGAGCAGTACTTC. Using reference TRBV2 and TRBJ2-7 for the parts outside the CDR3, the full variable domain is EPEVTQTPSHQVTQMGQEVILRCVPISNHLYFYWYRQILGQKVEFLVSFYNNEISEKSEIFDDQFSVERPDGSNFTLKIRSTKLEDSAMYFCASSEKEGWGLAGDEQYFGPGTRLTVT.